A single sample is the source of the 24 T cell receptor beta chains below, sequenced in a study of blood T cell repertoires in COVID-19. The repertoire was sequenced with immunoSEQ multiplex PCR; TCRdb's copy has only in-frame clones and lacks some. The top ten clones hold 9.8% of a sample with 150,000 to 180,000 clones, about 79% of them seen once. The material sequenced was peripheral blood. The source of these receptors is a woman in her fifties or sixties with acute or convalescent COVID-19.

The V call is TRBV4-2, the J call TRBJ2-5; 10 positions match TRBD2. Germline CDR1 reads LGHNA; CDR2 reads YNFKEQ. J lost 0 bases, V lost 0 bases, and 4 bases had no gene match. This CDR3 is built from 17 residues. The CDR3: CASSQEASGGNQETQYF. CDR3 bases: TGTGCCAGCAGCCAAGAAGCTAGCGGGGGAAACCAAGAGACCCAGTACTTC.

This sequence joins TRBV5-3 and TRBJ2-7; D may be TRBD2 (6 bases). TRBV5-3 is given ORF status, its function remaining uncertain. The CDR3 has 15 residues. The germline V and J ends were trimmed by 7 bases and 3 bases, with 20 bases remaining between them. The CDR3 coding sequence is TGTGCCAGACGAACGGGACGGGAGAGTTACTACGAGCAGTACTTC. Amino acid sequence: CARRTGRESYYEQYF.

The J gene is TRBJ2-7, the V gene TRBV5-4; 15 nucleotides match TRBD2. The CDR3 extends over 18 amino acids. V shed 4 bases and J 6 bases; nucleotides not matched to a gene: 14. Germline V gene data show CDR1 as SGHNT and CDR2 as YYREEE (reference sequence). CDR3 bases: TGTGCCAGCAGCCATCTGGGACTAGCGGGAGGTCCCTCGTTCGAGCAGTACTTC. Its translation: CASSHLGLAGGPSFEQYF.

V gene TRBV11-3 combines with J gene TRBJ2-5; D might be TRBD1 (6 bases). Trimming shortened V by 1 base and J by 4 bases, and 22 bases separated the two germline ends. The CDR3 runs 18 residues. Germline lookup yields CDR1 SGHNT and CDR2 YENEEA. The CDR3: CASSLGGLAGATGETQYF. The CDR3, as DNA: TGTGCCAGCAGCTTAGGGGGTCTGGCAGGGGCCACTGGAGAGACCCAGTACTTC. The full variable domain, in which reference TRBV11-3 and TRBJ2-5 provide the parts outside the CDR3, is EAGVVQSPRYKIIEKKQPVAFWCNPISGHNTLYWYLQNLGQGPELLIRYENEEAVDDSQLPKDRFSAERLKGVDSTLKIQPAELGDSAVYLCASSLGGLAGATGETQYFGPGTRLLVL.

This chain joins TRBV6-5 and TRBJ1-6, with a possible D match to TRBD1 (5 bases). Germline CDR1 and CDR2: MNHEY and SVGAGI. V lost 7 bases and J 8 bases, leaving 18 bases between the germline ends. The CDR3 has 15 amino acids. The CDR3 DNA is TGTGCCAGCACTCTTTTGGCGGGGGGGGATTCACCCCTCCACTTT. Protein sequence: CASTLLAGGDSPLHF.

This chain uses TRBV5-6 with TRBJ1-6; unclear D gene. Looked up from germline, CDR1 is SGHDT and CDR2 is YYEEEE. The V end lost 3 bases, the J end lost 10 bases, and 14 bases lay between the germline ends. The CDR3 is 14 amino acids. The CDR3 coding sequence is TGTGCCAGCAGCTCGGGCGTGAGGGTATCACCCCTCCACTTT. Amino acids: CASSSGVRVSPLHF.

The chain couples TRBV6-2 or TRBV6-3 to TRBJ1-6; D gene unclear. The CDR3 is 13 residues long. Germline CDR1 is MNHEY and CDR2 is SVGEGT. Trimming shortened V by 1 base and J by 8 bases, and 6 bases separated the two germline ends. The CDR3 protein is CASSYLGDSPLHF. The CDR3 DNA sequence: TGTGCCAGCAGTTACTTGGGCGATTCACCCCTCCACTTT.

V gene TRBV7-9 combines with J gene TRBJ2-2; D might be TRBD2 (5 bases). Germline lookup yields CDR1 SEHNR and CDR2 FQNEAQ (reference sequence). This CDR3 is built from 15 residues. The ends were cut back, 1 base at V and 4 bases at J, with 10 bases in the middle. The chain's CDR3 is CASSLGLAGTGELFF. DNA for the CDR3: TGTGCCAGCAGCTTAGGCCTAGCAGGCACCGGGGAGCTGTTTTTT.

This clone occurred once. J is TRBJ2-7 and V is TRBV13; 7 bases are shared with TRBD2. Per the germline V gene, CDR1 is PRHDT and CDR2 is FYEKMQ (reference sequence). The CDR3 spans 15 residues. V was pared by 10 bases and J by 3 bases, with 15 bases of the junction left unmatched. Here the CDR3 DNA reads TGTGCCACCTCGTCCGGGGGGACTCTCGACTACGAGCAGTACTTC. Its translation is CATSSGGTLDYEQYF. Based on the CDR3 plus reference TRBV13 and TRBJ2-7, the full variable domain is AAGVIQSPRHLIKEKRETATLKCYPIPRHDTVYWYQQGPGQDPQFLISFYEKMQSDKGSIPDRFSAQQFSDYHSELNMSSLELGDSALYFCATSSGGTLDYEQYFGPGTRLTVT.

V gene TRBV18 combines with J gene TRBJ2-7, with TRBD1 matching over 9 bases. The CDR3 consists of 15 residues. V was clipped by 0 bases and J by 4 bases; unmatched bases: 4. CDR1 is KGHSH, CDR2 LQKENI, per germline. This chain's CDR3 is CASSPPGQGRYEQYF. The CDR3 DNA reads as TGTGCCAGCTCACCACCGGGACAGGGTAGATACGAGCAGTACTTC.

The CDR3 DNA reads TGTGCCAGCAGCTTAGCCGATGGAGGGTTTTTAGAGACCCAGTACTTC. Residues: CASSLADGGFLETQYF. This rearrangement joins TRBV11-2 to TRBJ2-5; D may be TRBD2 (6 bases). The ends were cut back, 1 base at V and 4 bases at J, with 16 bases in the middle. Per the germline V gene, CDR1 is SGHAT and CDR2 is FQNNGV. CDR3 length: 16 amino acids.

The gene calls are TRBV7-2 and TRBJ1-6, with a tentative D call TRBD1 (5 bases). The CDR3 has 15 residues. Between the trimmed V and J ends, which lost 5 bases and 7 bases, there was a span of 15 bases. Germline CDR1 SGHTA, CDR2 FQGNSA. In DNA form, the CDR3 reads TGTGCCAGCAGCGCCGGACAAGGCCCAAATTCACCCCTCCACTTT. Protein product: CASSAGQGPNSPLHF.

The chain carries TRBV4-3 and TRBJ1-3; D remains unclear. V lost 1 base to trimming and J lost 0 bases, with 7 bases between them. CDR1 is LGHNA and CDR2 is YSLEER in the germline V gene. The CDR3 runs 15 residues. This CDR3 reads CASSQGYSSGNTIYF. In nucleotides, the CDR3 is TGCGCCAGCAGCCAAGGTTACAGCTCTGGAAACACCATATATTTT.

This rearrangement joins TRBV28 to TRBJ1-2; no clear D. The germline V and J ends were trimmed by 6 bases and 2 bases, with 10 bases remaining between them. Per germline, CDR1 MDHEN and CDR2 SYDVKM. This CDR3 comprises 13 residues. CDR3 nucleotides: TGTGCCAGCAGGACTACAGTAAACTATGGCTACACCTTC. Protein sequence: CASRTTVNYGYTF.

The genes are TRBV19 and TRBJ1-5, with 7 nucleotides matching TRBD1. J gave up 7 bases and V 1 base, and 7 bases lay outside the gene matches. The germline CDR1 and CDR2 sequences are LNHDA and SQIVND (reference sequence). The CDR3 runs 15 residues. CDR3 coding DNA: TGTGCCAGTAGTATAGGGGGGCAGGGGGGCCAGCCCCAGCATTTT. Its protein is CASSIGGQGGQPQHF. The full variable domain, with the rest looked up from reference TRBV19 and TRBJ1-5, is DGGITQSPKYLFRKEGQNVTLSCEQNLNHDAMYWYRQDPGQGLRLIYYSQIVNDFQKGDIAEGYSVSREKKESFPLTVTSAQKNPTAFYLCASSIGGQGGQPQHFGDGTRLSIL.

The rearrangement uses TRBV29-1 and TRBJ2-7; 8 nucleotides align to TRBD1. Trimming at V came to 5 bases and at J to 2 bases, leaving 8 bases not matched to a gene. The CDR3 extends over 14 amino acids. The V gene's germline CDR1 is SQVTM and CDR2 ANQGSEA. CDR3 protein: CSVPNQDRAYEQYF. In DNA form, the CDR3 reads TGCAGCGTTCCAAATCAGGACAGGGCCTACGAGCAGTACTTC.

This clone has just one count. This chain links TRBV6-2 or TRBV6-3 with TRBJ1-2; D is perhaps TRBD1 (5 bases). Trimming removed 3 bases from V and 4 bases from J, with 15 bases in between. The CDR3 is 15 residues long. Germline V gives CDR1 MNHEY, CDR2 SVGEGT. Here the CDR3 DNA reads TGTGCCAGCAGTTATCAAATCGGGGACTTCTATGGCTACACCTTC. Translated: CASSYQIGDFYGYTF.

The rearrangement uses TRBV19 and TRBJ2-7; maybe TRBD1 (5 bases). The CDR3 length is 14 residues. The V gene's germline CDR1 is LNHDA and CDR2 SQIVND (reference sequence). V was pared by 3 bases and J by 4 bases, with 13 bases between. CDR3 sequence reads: CASSISGIGYEQYF. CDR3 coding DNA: TGTGCCAGTAGTATCTCAGGGATCGGGTACGAGCAGTACTTC.

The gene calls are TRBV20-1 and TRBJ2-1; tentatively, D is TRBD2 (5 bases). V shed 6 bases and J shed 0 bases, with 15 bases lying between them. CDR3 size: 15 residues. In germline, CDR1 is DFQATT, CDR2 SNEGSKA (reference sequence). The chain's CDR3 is CSASRWESSYNEQFF. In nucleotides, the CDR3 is TGCAGTGCGAGTCGGTGGGAGAGCTCCTACAATGAGCAGTTCTTC.

Here the CDR3 DNA reads TGTGCCAGCAGCCCGAGGGACAGGGGCCGAGAGCAGTACTTC. Its translation is CASSPRDRGREQYF. V is TRBV5-8 and J is TRBJ2-7, with 10 bases identical to TRBD1. The J segment lost 7 bases and the V segment lost 4 bases, leaving 8 bases of the junction unmatched. The CDR3 runs 14 residues. The germline V gene has CDR1 SGHTS and CDR2 YDEGEE.

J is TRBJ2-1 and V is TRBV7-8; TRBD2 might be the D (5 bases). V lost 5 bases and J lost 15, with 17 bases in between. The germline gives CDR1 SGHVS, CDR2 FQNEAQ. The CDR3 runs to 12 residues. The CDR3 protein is CASSLSGGGRFF. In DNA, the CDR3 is TGTGCCAGCAGCCTGAGCGGAGGAGGCAGGTTCTTC.

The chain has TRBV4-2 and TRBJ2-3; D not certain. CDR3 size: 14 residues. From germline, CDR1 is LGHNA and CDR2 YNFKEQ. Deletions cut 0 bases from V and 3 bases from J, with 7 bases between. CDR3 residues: CASSQDPKTDTQYF. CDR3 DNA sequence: TGTGCCAGCAGCCAAGACCCTAAAACAGATACGCAGTATTTT.

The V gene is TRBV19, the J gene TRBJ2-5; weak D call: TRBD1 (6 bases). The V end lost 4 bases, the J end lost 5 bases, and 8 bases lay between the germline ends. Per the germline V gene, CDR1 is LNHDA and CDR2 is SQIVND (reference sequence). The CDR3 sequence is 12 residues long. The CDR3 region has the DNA TGTGCCAGTAGTACAGGGGCGGAGACCCAGTACTTC. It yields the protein CASSTGAETQYF.

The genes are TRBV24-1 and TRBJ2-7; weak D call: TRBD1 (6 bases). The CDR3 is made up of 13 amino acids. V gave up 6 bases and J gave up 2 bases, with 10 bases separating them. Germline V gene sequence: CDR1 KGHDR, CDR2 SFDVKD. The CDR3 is CATSNREAYEQYF. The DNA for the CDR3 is TGTGCCACCAGTAACAGGGAAGCCTACGAGCAGTACTTC.